This T cell receptor beta chain emerged from a study of T cells in Graves' hyperthyroidism and ophthalmopathy. The sample holds one count of this clonotype. V shed 0 bases and J 7 bases; nucleotides not matched to a gene: 8. Germline CDR1 and CDR2: SGHDN and FVKESK. This CDR3 contains 16 residues. Amplification yielded TCR beta CDR3 regions, with RNA transcripts as the source. The study used the HTBI primer set for a first-round RT-PCR of the TCR CDR3. One entry per CDR3 protein, called by TCRdb with MiXCR from the multiplex PCR reads. The repertoire holds more than 550,000 distinct CDR3 sequences, with 17% as singletons.

Input material: blood. The chain links TRBV14 to TRBJ2-1; 8 bases fit TRBD2. The sequence derives from a man aged 45-65 years with Graves' hyperthyroidism. For the CDR3, the DNA is TGTGCCAGCAGCCAAGAGGGCAGCGGGAGTAGGAATGAGCAGTTCTTC. Residues: CASSQEGSGSRNEQFF.